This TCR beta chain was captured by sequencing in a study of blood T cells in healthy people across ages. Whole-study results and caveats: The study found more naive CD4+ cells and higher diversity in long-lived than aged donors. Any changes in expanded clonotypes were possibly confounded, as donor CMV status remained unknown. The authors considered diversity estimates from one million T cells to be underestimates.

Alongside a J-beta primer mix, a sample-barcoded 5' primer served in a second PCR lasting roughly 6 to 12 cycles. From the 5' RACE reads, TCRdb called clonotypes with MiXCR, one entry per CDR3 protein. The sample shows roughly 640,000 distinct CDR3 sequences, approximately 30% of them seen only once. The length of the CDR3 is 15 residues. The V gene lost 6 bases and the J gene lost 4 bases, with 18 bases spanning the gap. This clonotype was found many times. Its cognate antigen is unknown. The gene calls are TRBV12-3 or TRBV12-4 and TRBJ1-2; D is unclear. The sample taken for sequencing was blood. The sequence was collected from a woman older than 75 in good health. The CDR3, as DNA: TGTGCCAGCAGCCCGACCATGGAAGGGTCCTATGGCTACACCTTC. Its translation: CASSPTMEGSYGYTF.